This TCR beta chain was captured by sequencing in a study of vaccination and CD4 T cells after COVID-19. About the study: Two-dose vaccination with either BNT162b2 or mRNA-1273 was given to participants. Sampling that followed vaccination took place a median around 71 days after dose two, within a range of 14 to 241.

CDR3 length equals 16 residues. Germline values: CDR1 LGHNA, CDR2 YSLEER. V lost 0 bases to trimming and J lost 7 bases; unmatched junction nucleotides: 8. Treatment specified: approximately nine-day PBMC culture with coronavirus spike peptide pools or control peptides (ViraFEST assay). T cells were expanded with peptide pools, and expanded clonotypes were identified by TCR sequencing. Study observations and caveats: Relatively small numbers of convalescent patients were studied, with no early post-infection timepoints included.

With respect to this clonotype: Its antigen is unidentified.

Sequencing of DNA taken from cultured CD4+ T cells relied on the Oncomine TCR Beta short-read assay. TCRdb re-derived calls from the PCR reads in MiXCR, one entry per CDR3 protein. The top ten clones hold approximately 19% of a sample with 4,000 to 6,000 distinct CDR3 sequences, roughly 75% of them seen once. This TCR was sampled from a human donor who had recovered from COVID-19. Sample: CD4+ T cells from blood, cultured in vitro. The rearrangement uses TRBV4-3 and TRBJ2-5, with TRBD2 matching over 10 bases. CDR3 loop: CASSQERAGGLVTQYF. The CDR3 DNA is TGCGCCAGCAGCCAAGAACGAGCGGGGGGGCTTGTGACCCAGTACTTC.